This TCR beta chain was observed in a study of control samples from healthy donors and cancer patients. The CDR3 is 15 residues long. With 5 bases removed from V and 2 bases from J, the gap between germline ends came to 12 bases. The germline CDR1 and CDR2 sequences are SGHDN and FVKESK. Assay used: immunoSEQ multiplex PCR; TCRdb lists only in-frame clones, some missing. The table shows about 110,000 clones, with 80% to 90% occurring only once. The clonotype originates from a woman in her fifties or sixties in good health. The source material was blood. The chain links TRBV14 to TRBJ2-2; no clear D gene. The DNA for the CDR3 is TGTGCCAGCAGCGAACAAGGGTATAACACCGGGGAGCTGTTTTTT. Encoded protein: CASSEQGYNTGELFF.